The T cell receptor beta chain described here comes from a study of blood T cell repertoires in COVID-19. Study-wide context: Material from acute and convalescent COVID-19 was sourced from the United States, Italy and Spain.

During active infection, Seattle patients enrolled and were then monitored through disease. Per the study methods: Reference gene primer amplification yielded estimated nucleated cell counts. Data came from immunoSEQ multiplex PCR; TCRdb stores just in-frame clones and leaves some out. The DNA was the basis for D and trimming; V, J and clone size are from that table. The table has around 63,000 clones, around 70% seen once. Trimming removed 2 bases from V and 5 bases from J, with 11 bases in between. The V gene's germline CDR1 is KGHDR and CDR2 SFDVKD. The CDR3 has 15 amino acids. The sample taken for sequencing was peripheral blood. The receptor's source is a woman in her 70s with COVID-19, enrolled during active disease. J is TRBJ2-2 and V is TRBV24-1; a weak D match, TRBD1 (5 bases). The CDR3 loop is CATSDSSGLTGELFF. The CDR3 DNA follows: TGTGCCACCAGTGATTCCTCAGGGCTAACCGGGGAGCTGTTTTTT.